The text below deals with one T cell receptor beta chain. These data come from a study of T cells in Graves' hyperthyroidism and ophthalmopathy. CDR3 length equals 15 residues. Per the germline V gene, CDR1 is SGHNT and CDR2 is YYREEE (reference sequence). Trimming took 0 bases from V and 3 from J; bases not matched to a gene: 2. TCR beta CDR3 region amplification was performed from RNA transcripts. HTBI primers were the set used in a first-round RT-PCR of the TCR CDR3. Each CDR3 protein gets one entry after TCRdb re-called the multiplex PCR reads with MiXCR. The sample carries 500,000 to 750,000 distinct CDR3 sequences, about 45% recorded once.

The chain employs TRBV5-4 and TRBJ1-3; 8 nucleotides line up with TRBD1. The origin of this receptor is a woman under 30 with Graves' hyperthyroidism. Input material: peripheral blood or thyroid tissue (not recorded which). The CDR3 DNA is TGTGCCAGCAGCTTGGCCAGGGGGCATGGAAACACCATATATTTT. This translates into CASSLARGHGNTIYF.